These 17 T cell receptor beta chains were sequenced from one sample in a study of T cell responses to AZD1222 COVID-19 vaccine. Sequencing used immunoSEQ multiplex PCR; TCRdb keeps in-frame clones, though not all of them. The sample includes about 50,000 clones, approximately 83% of them seen just once. The specimen was peripheral blood, collected on day 0 of AZD1222 vaccination. These receptor sequences come from an adult in good health.

This clone was found once. The V and J genes are TRBV11-2 and TRBJ1-6; TRBD1 matches 8 bases. Germline V lookup: CDR1 SGHAT, CDR2 FQNNGV. This CDR3 is 15 amino acids long. The V and J ends lost 3 bases and 7 bases, in that order; junction bases with no gene match: 5. CDR3 in amino acids: CASSFGTGPNSPLHF. The CDR3 DNA follows: TGTGCCAGCAGCTTCGGGACAGGCCCAAATTCACCCCTCCACTTT.

This clone has a handful of counts. This chain uses TRBV2 with TRBJ1-3, with D unclear. Germline assignment: CDR1 SNHLY and CDR2 FYNNEI. Deletions cut 4 bases from V and 4 bases from J, with 17 bases between. The CDR3 is made up of 16 amino acids. The CDR3 loop is CASSGMEGQWGNTIYF. The CDR3 DNA sequence: TGTGCCAGCAGTGGGATGGAGGGTCAATGGGGAAACACCATATATTTT.

This clone was observed a single time. This chain links TRBV18 with TRBJ2-7; D not resolved. CDR3 length: 11 residues. Germline values: CDR1 KGHSH, CDR2 LQKENI. Trimming cost V 3 bases and J 7 bases, with 7 bases left between them. CDR3 DNA: TGTGCCAGCTCACCGGGTCGGGAGCAGTACTTC. This gives the protein CASSPGREQYF. Using reference TRBV18 and TRBJ2-7 for the parts outside the CDR3, the full variable domain is NAGVMQNPRHLVRRRGQEARLRCSPMKGHSHVYWYRQLPEEGLKFMVYLQKENIIDESGMPKERFSAEFPKEGPSILRIQQVVRGDSAAYFCASSPGREQYFGPGTRLTVT.

The chain links TRBV9 to TRBJ2-5; possibly TRBD1 for D (6 bases). Looked up from germline, CDR1 is SGDLS and CDR2 is YYNGEE. V was cut by 2 bases and J by 1 base, with 9 bases left in between. The CDR3 is 14 residues long. The CDR3 sequence: CASSVGDIQETQYF. The CDR3 DNA is TGTGCCAGCAGCGTTGGGGACATCCAAGAGACCCAGTACTTC.

CDR3 DNA sequence: TGCAGCGTCGAAACAGCCCCGGCGGACTATGGCTACACCTTC. Encoded protein: CSVETAPADYGYTF. The chain combines TRBV29-1 with TRBJ1-2; D is ambiguous. CDR1 is SQVTM, CDR2 ANQGSEA, per germline. This CDR3 spans 14 amino acids. V was pared by 6 bases and J by 3 bases, with 17 bases between.

This chain uses TRBV6-5 with TRBJ1-3; D gene uncertain. The CDR3 spans 15 residues. The germline V gene has CDR1 MNHEY and CDR2 SVGAGI. The germline V and J ends were trimmed by 0 bases and 2 bases, with 8 bases remaining between them. The CDR3 region is CASSYSHGAGNTIYF. The CDR3 DNA sequence: TGTGCCAGCAGTTACTCCCATGGGGCTGGAAACACCATATATTTT.

The chain joins TRBV6-5 to TRBJ1-6, with D possibly TRBD1 on 5 matching bases. Per the germline V gene, CDR1 is MNHEY and CDR2 is SVGAGI. The CDR3 extends over 14 amino acids. The V end was cut by 7 bases, the J end by 11 bases, with 18 bases between. CDR3 protein: CASTYSGTSPPLHF. CDR3 DNA: TGTGCCAGCACCTACTCCGGGACTTCGCCACCCCTCCACTTT.

The chain carries TRBV6-5 and TRBJ2-2, with a weak D call TRBD1 (6 bases). V was trimmed by 6 bases and J by 7 bases, leaving 15 bases between them. Per the germline V gene, CDR1 is MNHEY and CDR2 is SVGAGI. The CDR3 loop spans 14 amino acids. CDR3 protein: CASSATGLRGELFF. The CDR3 coding sequence is TGTGCCAGCAGCGCTACAGGGCTTCGCGGGGAGCTGTTTTTT.

This chain connects TRBV30 to TRBJ2-7; 8 bases line up with TRBD1. This CDR3 is 15 amino acids long. Germline trimming cut 0 bases from V and 2 bases from J; bases unmatched to any gene: 6. Germline V gene sequence: CDR1 GTSNPN, CDR2 SVGIG (reference sequence). The CDR3: CAWSVGGTGPYEQYF. The CDR3 DNA is TGTGCCTGGAGTGTTGGCGGGACAGGACCCTACGAGCAGTACTTC.

The gene calls are TRBV4-1 and TRBJ1-2; D not resolved. V shed 4 bases and J shed 2 bases, with 11 bases lying between them. CDR1 and CDR2 from the germline V gene are MGHRA and YSYEKL. CDR3 size: 14 residues. CDR3 sequence reads: CASSPTTVNYGYTF. CDR3 DNA: TGCGCCAGCAGCCCCACAACAGTAAACTATGGCTACACCTTC.

The chain combines TRBV7-9 with TRBJ2-7; D uncertain. CDR1 is SEHNR and CDR2 is FQNEAQ in the germline V gene (reference sequence). CDR3 length: 13 amino acids. V was clipped by 1 base and J by 3 bases, with 7 bases between them. The CDR3 loop reads CASSLDIGYEQYF. The CDR3 DNA reads as TGTGCCAGCAGCTTAGATATCGGCTACGAGCAGTACTTC.

The rearrangement uses TRBV5-1 and TRBJ1-2; D perhaps matches TRBD1 (5 bases). The CDR3 length is 14 residues. Germline CDR1 SGHRS, CDR2 YFSETQ. Trimming pared 0 bases from V and 6 bases from J, leaving 12 bases between. The CDR3 nucleotides are TGCGCCAGCAGCTTGGCCGACGGGGGAGATGGCTACACCTTC. Translating it yields CASSLADGGDGYTF.

J is TRBJ2-5 and V is TRBV14; D may correspond to TRBD1 or TRBD2 (5 bases each). CDR3 size: 17 residues. V lost 4 bases, J lost 4 bases, and 22 bases lay in between. Germline V CDR1 and CDR2: SGHDN, FVKESK. The CDR3: CASSRDRVGLRRETQYF. The DNA for the CDR3 is TGTGCCAGCAGCCGGGACCGGGTGGGGCTCAGGCGAGAGACCCAGTACTTC.

This rearrangement joins TRBV14 to TRBJ2-7; D uncertain. This CDR3 is built from 17 residues. CDR1 and CDR2 from the germline V gene are SGHDN and FVKESK. Trimming left V 4 bases short and J 0 bases short, with 19 bases between. CDR3 amino acids: CASSPDFGVGDSYEQYF. CDR3 nucleotides: TGTGCCAGCAGCCCAGATTTTGGAGTAGGCGACTCCTACGAGCAGTACTTC.

The rearrangement joins TRBV5-4 to TRBJ1-1, with unresolved D. CDR1 and CDR2 from the germline V gene are SGHNT and YYREEE (reference sequence). V was shortened by 4 bases and J by 0 bases, with 10 bases between the two germline ends. The CDR3 totals 14 residues. The CDR3 is CASSPADLNTEAFF. CDR3 DNA: TGTGCCAGCAGCCCAGCCGATTTGAACACTGAAGCTTTCTTT.

The chain joins TRBV19 to TRBJ1-2, with TRBD1 identical over 10 bases. Looked up from germline, CDR1 is LNHDA and CDR2 is SQIVND (reference sequence). The length of the CDR3 is 14 residues. With 3 bases clipped from V and 6 bases from J, the junction kept 4 bases outside the gene matches. The CDR3 bases are TGTGCCAGTAGTATCCTGGGACAGGGGAATGGCTACACCTTC. Encoded protein: CASSILGQGNGYTF.

The gene calls are TRBV14 and TRBJ2-1; D may be TRBD1 (6 bases). This CDR3 comprises 15 residues. Germline loops: CDR1 SGHDN, CDR2 FVKESK. Trimming stripped 2 bases from V and 2 bases from J, with 10 bases between. The CDR3 DNA reads TGTGCCAGCAGCCAACCCGACAGGACCTACAATGAGCAGTTCTTC. Translating it yields CASSQPDRTYNEQFF.